What follows are 23 T cell receptor beta chains derived from one specimen sequenced in a study of CD8+CD57+ T cells in acquired aplastic anemia. Genomic DNA was employed as the template in profiling TCR beta VDJ and CDR3. TCRdb itself ran the reads through MiXCR, one entry per CDR3 protein. The sample shows approximately 190,000 distinct CDR3 sequences, around 66% of them seen only once. Specimen: sorted CD4+, CD8+, or CD8+CD57+ T cells (not recorded which) from PBMCs. These receptors came from a human donor with severe aplastic anemia or a healthy control (not recorded which).

This clonotype was picked up one time. J is TRBJ1-2 and V is TRBV5-6, with 9 positions matching TRBD1. The CDR3 is 15 residues long. In germline, CDR1 is SGHDT, CDR2 YYEEEE. Unmatched junction bases numbered 8, after V lost 5 bases and J lost 3 bases. The CDR3, as DNA: TGTGCCAGCAGTTACCGGACAGGGGTGGACTATGGCTACACCTTC. This codes for CASSYRTGVDYGYTF.

This clonotype showed up just a few times. The V call is TRBV2, the J call TRBJ1-1; D remains ambiguous. Per the germline V gene, CDR1 is SNHLY and CDR2 is FYNNEI. The CDR3 runs 15 residues. The germline V and J ends were trimmed by 4 bases and 1 base, with 13 bases remaining between them. CDR3 sequence: CASSGSSGRNTEAFF. CDR3 bases: TGTGCCAGCAGTGGATCATCCGGACGGAACACTGAAGCTTTCTTT. The full variable domain, rest sourced from reference TRBV2 and TRBJ1-1, is EPEVTQTPSHQVTQMGQEVILRCVPISNHLYFYWYRQILGQKVEFLVSFYNNEISEKSEIFDDQFSVERPDGSNFTLKIRSTKLEDSAMYFCASSGSSGRNTEAFFGQGTRLTVV.

Turning to this clonotype: Sequence at one end of the junction differs from germline and may be a read error. This chain uses TRBV7-9 with TRBJ2-5; tentative D call: TRBD1 (5 bases). The CDR3 has 14 amino acids. Germline V lookup: CDR1 SEHNR, CDR2 FQNEAQ (reference sequence). The CDR3 spells CASSYRTDKETQCF. CDR3 DNA sequence: TGTGCCAGCAGCTACAGGACGGATAAAGAGACCCAGTGCTTC.

At least ten counts were recorded for this clonotype. The chain recombines TRBV18 with TRBJ2-1, with 9 bases lining up with TRBD1. The CDR3 is made up of 15 amino acids. Trimming at V came to 6 bases and at J to 10 bases, leaving 13 bases not matched to a gene. Looked up from germline, CDR1 is KGHSH and CDR2 is LQKENI. The CDR3 protein is CASSDPGQGEGEQFF. CDR3 nucleotides: TGTGCCAGCTCGGACCCGGGACAGGGTGAAGGGGAGCAGTTCTTC.

CDR3 nucleotide sequence: TGTGCCAGCAGCGTCAGGGGTCAGCCCCAGCATTTT. Translating gives CASSVRGQPQHF. The chain links TRBV9 to TRBJ1-5; D possibly corresponds to TRBD1 (6 bases). This CDR3 has 12 residues. The germline V and J ends were trimmed by 2 bases and 6 bases, with 6 bases remaining between them. Germline V gene sequence: CDR1 SGDLS, CDR2 YYNGEE.

Comments on this clonotype: One end of the junction fails to match germline, which may point to a read error. DNA for the CDR3: TGCGCCAGCAGCCACAGGACATCGGATGGCAGCTACCAAGAGACCCAGTACTTC. Amino acids: CASSHRTSDGSYQETQYF. V gene TRBV7-9 combines with J gene TRBJ2-5; possible D gene TRBD1, 5 bases. The CDR3 has 18 residues. The germline gives CDR1 SEHNR, CDR2 FQNEAQ (reference sequence).

The chain carries TRBV9 and TRBJ2-1; TRBD1 matches at 9 bases. Germline V gene sequence: CDR1 SGDLS, CDR2 YYNGEE. V dropped 4 bases and J dropped 8; count of bases not matched to a gene: 4. The length of the CDR3 is 13 residues. CDR3 nucleotide sequence: TGTGCCAGCAGCCCGGGACAGGGCTATGAGCAGTTCTTC. This translates into CASSPGQGYEQFF.

The chain combines TRBV9 with TRBJ2-2; D might be TRBD2 (6 bases). Trimming took 0 bases from V and 4 from J, leaving 10 bases between them. The CDR3 has 15 amino acids. Per germline, CDR1 SGDLS and CDR2 YYNGEE. The CDR3 loop is CASSVGGETTGELFF. CDR3 DNA: TGTGCCAGCAGCGTAGGGGGGGAGACCACCGGGGAGCTGTTTTTT.

Details on this clonotype: A much larger clone is a single base away; this may be a read error. The gene calls are TRBV12-3 or TRBV12-4 and TRBJ2-2; TRBD2 might be the D (5 bases). The CDR3 runs to 15 residues. V dropped 3 bases and J dropped 5 bases, with 13 bases sitting between them. The CDR3 coding sequence is TGTGCCAGCAGTTTTACAGAGGGCTGGACCGGGGAGCTGTTTTTT. Protein product: CASSFTEGWTGELFF.

The V gene is TRBV7-9, the J gene TRBJ1-1, with no clear D. Germline lookup yields CDR1 SEHNR and CDR2 FQNEAQ (reference sequence). CDR3 length: 13 amino acids. Trimming cost V 4 bases and J 3 bases, with 9 bases left between them. The CDR3 is CASSSTVDTEAFF. As DNA, the CDR3 is TGTGCCAGCAGCTCTACAGTAGACACTGAAGCTTTCTTT.

The chain recombines TRBV9 with TRBJ2-7, with 8 positions matching TRBD2. The CDR3 covers 15 residues. The J segment lost 2 bases and the V segment lost 2 bases, leaving 6 bases of the junction unmatched. Germline V CDR1 and CDR2: SGDLS, YYNGEE. The CDR3 is CASSVAGTRAYEQYF. For the CDR3, the DNA is TGTGCCAGCAGCGTTGCCGGGACTAGAGCCTACGAGCAGTACTTC.

The gene calls are TRBV19 and TRBJ1-1; TRBD1 matches 8 bases. J lost 2 bases, V lost 6 bases, and 8 bases had no gene match. Germline V gene sequence: CDR1 LNHDA, CDR2 SQIVND (reference sequence). This CDR3 spans 15 amino acids. This CDR3 is CASRPDRGDNTEAFF. For the CDR3, the DNA is TGTGCCAGTAGACCAGACAGGGGCGATAACACTGAAGCTTTCTTT.

In its sample, this clonotype was seen once. V usage is TRBV2 and J usage is TRBJ2-1, with TRBD1 identical over 7 bases. V gave up 5 bases and J gave up 5 bases; unmatched junction bases: 12. Germline CDR1 reads SNHLY; CDR2 reads FYNNEI. The CDR3 covers 16 residues. CDR3 protein: CASSSRQGAGDNEQFF. CDR3 bases: TGTGCCAGCAGTTCTCGACAGGGTGCGGGCGACAATGAGCAGTTCTTC.

This sequence joins TRBV7-9 and TRBJ2-7; D is perhaps TRBD1 (6 bases). Germline V gives CDR1 SEHNR, CDR2 FQNEAQ (reference sequence). V lost 5 bases, J lost 1 base, and 15 bases lay in between. CDR3 length: 15 residues. Here the CDR3 reads CASSAQGTPSYEQYF. DNA of the CDR3: TGTGCCAGCAGCGCACAGGGTACCCCATCCTACGAGCAGTACTTC.

This clonotype came up a few times. The chain is built from TRBV20-1 and TRBJ1-2, with 7 bases that match TRBD1. The germline V gene has CDR1 DFQATT and CDR2 SNEGSKA (reference sequence). The CDR3 loop spans 12 amino acids. Trimming took 2 bases from V and 9 from J; bases not matched to a gene: 6. The CDR3 nucleotides read TGCAGTGCTAGACCTGGACAGGAGAGCTACACCTTC. Translated: CSARPGQESYTF.

The chain links TRBV14 to TRBJ2-1; D is unclear. Trimming took 4 bases from V and 8 from J, leaving 9 bases between them. Germline V gene lookup returns CDR1 SGHDN and CDR2 FVKESK. This CDR3 comprises 12 residues. DNA for the CDR3: TGTGCCAGCAGCCTTAGGAGTGATGAGCAGTTCTTC. Its protein product is CASSLRSDEQFF.

This chain joins TRBV12-3 or TRBV12-4 and TRBJ2-3, with D unclear. Trimming removed 6 bases from V and 0 bases from J, with 7 bases in between. The CDR3 runs 13 residues. CDR3 sequence (DNA): TGTGCCAGCAGGGGTCAAAGCACAGATACGCAGTATTTT. Its protein product is CASRGQSTDTQYF.

Comments on this clonotype: As the CDR3 is not closed by the conserved phenylalanine or tryptophan, this likely results from a read error. No DNA is shown, since the ends of the CDR3 on it are uncertain; the CDR3 is the one TCRdb lists. The gene calls are TRBV28 and TRBJ2-5; the table's TRBD1 call for D was not verified on the DNA. From its first to its last residue, the CDR3 has 8 amino acids. Germline values: CDR1 MDHEN, CDR2 SYDVKM. CDR3 loop: CASSPQGV.

The chain couples TRBV15 to TRBJ2-1; weak D call: TRBD1 (6 bases). This CDR3 has 13 residues. The V gene's germline CDR1 is LNHNV and CDR2 YYDKDF (reference sequence). V lost 6 bases and J lost 1, with 7 bases in between. The CDR3 region has the DNA TGTGCCACCAGTCAGGGGTCCTACAATGAGCAGTTCTTC. Its protein is CATSQGSYNEQFF.

This rearrangement joins TRBV7-3 to TRBJ2-3; 9 nucleotides match TRBD2. Trimming took 4 bases from V and 1 from J; bases not matched to a gene: 3. Germline V lookup: CDR1 SGHTA, CDR2 FQGTGA. The CDR3 is made up of 15 amino acids. For the CDR3, the DNA is TGTGCCAGCAGCTCGCGCGGGGGGGGCACAGATACGCAGTATTTT. As protein: CASSSRGGGTDTQYF.

Details on this clonotype: At one end the junction does not follow the germline gene, possibly because of a read error. The chain recombines TRBV9 with TRBJ2-7; weak D call: TRBD1 (5 bases). This CDR3 has 14 residues. Germline CDR1 reads SGDLS; CDR2 reads YYNGEE. This CDR3 is CASSPDISVGEQYF. The CDR3 region has the DNA TGCGCCAGCAGCCCGGACATCAGCGTCGGCGAGCAGTACTTC.

This clonotype was detected many times. V usage is TRBV3-1 and J usage is TRBJ1-1; unclear D gene. Germline loops: CDR1 LGHDT, CDR2 YNNKEL (reference sequence). The CDR3 is 14 amino acids. Trimming removed 0 bases at V and 4 bases at J, with 9 bases between. CDR3 protein: CASSQDWQLTEAFF. For the CDR3, the DNA is TGTGCCAGCAGCCAAGATTGGCAGCTCACTGAAGCTTTCTTT. Based on the CDR3 plus reference TRBV3-1 and TRBJ1-1, the full variable domain is DTAVSQTPKYLVTQMGNDKSIKCEQNLGHDTMYWYKQDSKKFLKIMFSYNNKELIINETVPNRFSPKSPDKAHLNLHINSLELGDSAVYFCASSQDWQLTEAFFGQGTRLTVV.

This clonotype has more than one count but fewer than ten. The chain combines TRBV7-9 with TRBJ2-1; TRBD2 agrees at 8 bases. Germline CDR1 and CDR2: SEHNR and FQNEAQ (reference sequence). CDR3 length equals 14 residues. The V and J ends lost 5 bases and 5 bases, in that order; junction bases with no gene match: 5. Here the CDR3 DNA reads TGTGCCAGCAGCCCTCCGGGGGGGGACAATGAGCAGTTCTTC. Its protein is CASSPPGGDNEQFF.